The text below deals with one T cell receptor (beta chain). The antigen is undetermined. The CDR3 contains 11 residues. Germline lookup yields CDR1 MNHEY and CDR2 SVGAGI. V lost 6 bases and J 3 bases, leaving 3 bases between the germline ends. These data come from a study of T cell responses to AZD1222 COVID-19 vaccine. Study-level findings and limits: Spike-wide vaccine-associated CD4 TCRs dominated at 160-218 and 743-854. Clonal diversity was possibly underestimated; the donors were predominantly white British and more often female. Seropositivity was recorded at baseline in only a handful of AZD1222 recipients.

The method was immunoSEQ multiplex PCR; TCRdb's version includes in-frame clones alone and lacks a portion of them. The sample includes about 150,000 clones, 90% to 95% of them seen just once. This TCR was sampled from an adult who received the AZD1222 COVID-19 vaccine. The specimen comprised peripheral blood, sampled 28 days after the second AZD1222 dose. V usage is TRBV6-5 and J usage is TRBJ1-5; D call uncertain. The CDR3, as DNA: TGTGCCAGCAGGCCCAATCAGCCCCAGCATTTT. This gives the protein CASRPNQPQHF.